This is a list of T cell receptor beta chains from one sample in a study of blood T cell repertoires in COVID-19. Clones were sequenced by immunoSEQ multiplex PCR, and TCRdb holds only the in-frame ones, with some missing. The data hold tens of thousands of clones, with roughly four fifths observed a single time. The sequencing sample was made of peripheral blood. The receptors derive from a human donor in a cohort sampled during active COVID-19. CDR3s include the opening cysteine and the closing phenylalanine or tryptophan. Each record gives: D gene, J gene, V gene, CDR3 protein. D genes are given only for firm matches.

d_gene: TRBD2; j_gene: TRBJ2-7; v_gene: TRBV11-3; CDR3aa: CASSLREGSSYEQYF
d_gene: .; j_gene: TRBJ1-1; v_gene: TRBV4-1; CDR3aa: CASRQGLNTEAFF
d_gene: .; j_gene: TRBJ2-1; v_gene: TRBV23-1; CDR3aa: CASSQSQGSYNEQFF
d_gene: TRBD1; j_gene: TRBJ1-3; v_gene: TRBV5-1; CDR3aa: CASSLTTGGGGNTIYF
d_gene: .; j_gene: TRBJ2-7; v_gene: TRBV6-5; CDR3aa: CASSYVEGLDEQYF
d_gene: .; j_gene: TRBJ2-5; v_gene: TRBV6-6; CDR3aa: CASSSWGGGETQYF
d_gene: TRBD1; j_gene: TRBJ2-2; v_gene: TRBV25-1; CDR3aa: CASSGRGWDRAFGELFF
d_gene: TRBD2; j_gene: TRBJ2-7; v_gene: TRBV2; CDR3aa: CASSRVGTSAYEQYF
d_gene: .; j_gene: TRBJ2-2; v_gene: TRBV2; CDR3aa: CASRGLTYTGELFF
d_gene: .; j_gene: TRBJ1-2; v_gene: TRBV24-1; CDR3aa: CATSEGDIANYGYTF
d_gene: .; j_gene: TRBJ1-1; v_gene: TRBV29-1; CDR3aa: CSVEDSADTEAFF
d_gene: TRBD1; j_gene: TRBJ2-7; v_gene: TRBV2; CDR3aa: CASRWEGTGDYEQYF
d_gene: .; j_gene: TRBJ2-3; v_gene: TRBV30; CDR3aa: CACGGPGWDTQYF
d_gene: .; j_gene: TRBJ2-5; v_gene: TRBV18; CDR3aa: CASSPTGNEQETQYF
d_gene: .; j_gene: TRBJ2-1; v_gene: TRBV5-6; CDR3aa: CASSPYGAREDEQFF
d_gene: TRBD1; j_gene: TRBJ1-5; v_gene: TRBV19; CDR3aa: CASDDRVGQPQHF
d_gene: TRBD2; j_gene: TRBJ2-7; v_gene: TRBV29-1; CDR3aa: CELGLLAVLISYEQYF
d_gene: .; j_gene: TRBJ2-7; v_gene: TRBV7-2; CDR3aa: CASTVDRTSYEQYF
d_gene: .; j_gene: TRBJ2-1; v_gene: TRBV18; CDR3aa: CASSPPSAYNEQFF
d_gene: TRBD1; j_gene: TRBJ2-3; v_gene: TRBV5-1; CDR3aa: CASSLTGATDTQYF
d_gene: .; j_gene: TRBJ2-1; v_gene: TRBV18; CDR3aa: CASSPLGATWTYNEQFF
d_gene: .; j_gene: TRBJ2-7; v_gene: TRBV10-3; CDR3aa: CATQGGPGREYEQYF
d_gene: .; j_gene: TRBJ1-2; v_gene: TRBV4-1; CDR3aa: CASSQAVKGGDYGYTF
d_gene: .; j_gene: TRBJ1-5; v_gene: TRBV7-9; CDR3aa: CASSPGALQGPNQPQHF
d_gene: .; j_gene: TRBJ1-2; v_gene: TRBV28; CDR3aa: CVPLTETNNYGYTF
d_gene: .; j_gene: TRBJ1-1; v_gene: TRBV19; CDR3aa: CASSSFGGHTEAFF
d_gene: TRBD2; j_gene: TRBJ2-1; v_gene: TRBV9; CDR3aa: CASSARLRENYNEQFF
d_gene: .; j_gene: TRBJ1-4; v_gene: TRBV30; CDR3aa: CAWSDSSGDHNEKLFF
d_gene: TRBD2; j_gene: TRBJ2-3; v_gene: TRBV11-2; CDR3aa: CASSQAASGTHTDTQYF
d_gene: .; j_gene: TRBJ2-4; v_gene: TRBV19; CDR3aa: CASSMQTGTSNIQYF
d_gene: TRBD1; j_gene: TRBJ2-1; v_gene: TRBV28; CDR3aa: CASSLWTGTGNNEQFF
d_gene: .; j_gene: TRBJ2-1; v_gene: TRBV9; CDR3aa: CASSVGVSSDEQFF
d_gene: TRBD1; j_gene: TRBJ2-7; v_gene: TRBV6-5; CDR3aa: CASSPGTAYEQYF
d_gene: TRBD1; j_gene: TRBJ2-7; v_gene: TRBV28; CDR3aa: CASTTEGTGVGEQYF
d_gene: .; j_gene: TRBJ1-2; v_gene: TRBV18; CDR3aa: CASSQSPYSPYGYTF
d_gene: TRBD1; j_gene: TRBJ1-5; v_gene: TRBV7-2; CDR3aa: CASSLTGGSNQPQHF
d_gene: .; j_gene: TRBJ2-7; v_gene: TRBV11-2; CDR3aa: CASSSGRGSKFYEQYF
d_gene: TRBD2; j_gene: TRBJ2-1; v_gene: TRBV5-1; CDR3aa: CASSLAAGGGNEQFF
d_gene: .; j_gene: TRBJ1-2; v_gene: TRBV6-1; CDR3aa: CASSEVQGTYGYTF
d_gene: .; j_gene: TRBJ1-1; v_gene: TRBV6-2/TRBV6-3; CDR3aa: CASSGGWNTEAFF
d_gene: TRBD2; j_gene: TRBJ2-5; v_gene: TRBV9; CDR3aa: CASSASGRAKETQYF
d_gene: TRBD2; j_gene: TRBJ2-1; v_gene: TRBV24-1; CDR3aa: CATSDRLAGPSYEQFF
d_gene: .; j_gene: TRBJ2-7; v_gene: TRBV7-2; CDR3aa: CASSMATAYEQYF
d_gene: TRBD1; j_gene: TRBJ1-3; v_gene: TRBV7-2; CDR3aa: CASSLRTGNSGNTIYF
d_gene: .; j_gene: TRBJ1-4; v_gene: TRBV11-2; CDR3aa: CASSFSLGGGEKLFF
d_gene: TRBD1; j_gene: TRBJ2-5; v_gene: TRBV7-6; CDR3aa: CASSLILDRGRETQYF
d_gene: TRBD1; j_gene: TRBJ2-3; v_gene: TRBV30; CDR3aa: CAWSVGTGRPDTQYF
d_gene: .; j_gene: TRBJ2-7; v_gene: TRBV7-2; CDR3aa: CASSSRGSGEQYF
d_gene: TRBD1; j_gene: TRBJ1-1; v_gene: TRBV18; CDR3aa: CASSPLGQGRTEAFF
d_gene: TRBD2; j_gene: TRBJ2-1; v_gene: TRBV7-9; CDR3aa: CASSSGLDEYNEQFF
d_gene: TRBD2; j_gene: TRBJ2-1; v_gene: TRBV5-1; CDR3aa: CASSNQGRANEQFF
d_gene: .; j_gene: TRBJ2-7; v_gene: TRBV19; CDR3aa: CASSSMGAGAYEQYF
d_gene: TRBD2; j_gene: TRBJ2-3; v_gene: TRBV28; CDR3aa: CASSGRASGTDTQYF
d_gene: TRBD1; j_gene: TRBJ1-5; v_gene: TRBV30; CDR3aa: CAWDTGTGKHF
d_gene: TRBD1; j_gene: TRBJ1-2; v_gene: TRBV29-1; CDR3aa: CSVDEQGFSTF
d_gene: .; j_gene: TRBJ1-3; v_gene: TRBV21-1; CDR3aa: CASRTDRVTYLSSGNTIYF
d_gene: TRBD2; j_gene: TRBJ2-1; v_gene: TRBV7-2; CDR3aa: CASSLDASGRAREQFF
d_gene: .; j_gene: TRBJ1-1; v_gene: TRBV4-2; CDR3aa: CASSQDGQLNTEAFF
d_gene: TRBD1; j_gene: TRBJ2-7; v_gene: TRBV6-4; CDR3aa: CASSFDRGYEQYF